This T cell receptor beta chain is drawn from a study of T cell clusters in autoimmune cytopenias. TRB amplification used 250 ng of peripheral blood genomic DNA. Multiplex touch-down PCR amplified TRB using TRB-A and TRB-B pools in one tube. TCRdb re-called the multiplex PCR reads and gives one entry per CDR3 protein, without DNA. The sample data list approximately 5,300 distinct CDR3 sequences. These same records also appear under a second study, on T cell repertoires in aging, cancer and after chemotherapy.

Source material: peripheral blood. The sequence derives from a human donor in good health.

The CDR3 sequence is CASSPWSGNTEAFF. The gene calls are TRBV5-5 and TRBJ1-1; TCRdb's D gene call, TRBD1, goes unchecked for lack of DNA. CDR3 length: 14 residues. In germline, CDR1 is SGHKS, CDR2 YYEKEE (reference sequence).